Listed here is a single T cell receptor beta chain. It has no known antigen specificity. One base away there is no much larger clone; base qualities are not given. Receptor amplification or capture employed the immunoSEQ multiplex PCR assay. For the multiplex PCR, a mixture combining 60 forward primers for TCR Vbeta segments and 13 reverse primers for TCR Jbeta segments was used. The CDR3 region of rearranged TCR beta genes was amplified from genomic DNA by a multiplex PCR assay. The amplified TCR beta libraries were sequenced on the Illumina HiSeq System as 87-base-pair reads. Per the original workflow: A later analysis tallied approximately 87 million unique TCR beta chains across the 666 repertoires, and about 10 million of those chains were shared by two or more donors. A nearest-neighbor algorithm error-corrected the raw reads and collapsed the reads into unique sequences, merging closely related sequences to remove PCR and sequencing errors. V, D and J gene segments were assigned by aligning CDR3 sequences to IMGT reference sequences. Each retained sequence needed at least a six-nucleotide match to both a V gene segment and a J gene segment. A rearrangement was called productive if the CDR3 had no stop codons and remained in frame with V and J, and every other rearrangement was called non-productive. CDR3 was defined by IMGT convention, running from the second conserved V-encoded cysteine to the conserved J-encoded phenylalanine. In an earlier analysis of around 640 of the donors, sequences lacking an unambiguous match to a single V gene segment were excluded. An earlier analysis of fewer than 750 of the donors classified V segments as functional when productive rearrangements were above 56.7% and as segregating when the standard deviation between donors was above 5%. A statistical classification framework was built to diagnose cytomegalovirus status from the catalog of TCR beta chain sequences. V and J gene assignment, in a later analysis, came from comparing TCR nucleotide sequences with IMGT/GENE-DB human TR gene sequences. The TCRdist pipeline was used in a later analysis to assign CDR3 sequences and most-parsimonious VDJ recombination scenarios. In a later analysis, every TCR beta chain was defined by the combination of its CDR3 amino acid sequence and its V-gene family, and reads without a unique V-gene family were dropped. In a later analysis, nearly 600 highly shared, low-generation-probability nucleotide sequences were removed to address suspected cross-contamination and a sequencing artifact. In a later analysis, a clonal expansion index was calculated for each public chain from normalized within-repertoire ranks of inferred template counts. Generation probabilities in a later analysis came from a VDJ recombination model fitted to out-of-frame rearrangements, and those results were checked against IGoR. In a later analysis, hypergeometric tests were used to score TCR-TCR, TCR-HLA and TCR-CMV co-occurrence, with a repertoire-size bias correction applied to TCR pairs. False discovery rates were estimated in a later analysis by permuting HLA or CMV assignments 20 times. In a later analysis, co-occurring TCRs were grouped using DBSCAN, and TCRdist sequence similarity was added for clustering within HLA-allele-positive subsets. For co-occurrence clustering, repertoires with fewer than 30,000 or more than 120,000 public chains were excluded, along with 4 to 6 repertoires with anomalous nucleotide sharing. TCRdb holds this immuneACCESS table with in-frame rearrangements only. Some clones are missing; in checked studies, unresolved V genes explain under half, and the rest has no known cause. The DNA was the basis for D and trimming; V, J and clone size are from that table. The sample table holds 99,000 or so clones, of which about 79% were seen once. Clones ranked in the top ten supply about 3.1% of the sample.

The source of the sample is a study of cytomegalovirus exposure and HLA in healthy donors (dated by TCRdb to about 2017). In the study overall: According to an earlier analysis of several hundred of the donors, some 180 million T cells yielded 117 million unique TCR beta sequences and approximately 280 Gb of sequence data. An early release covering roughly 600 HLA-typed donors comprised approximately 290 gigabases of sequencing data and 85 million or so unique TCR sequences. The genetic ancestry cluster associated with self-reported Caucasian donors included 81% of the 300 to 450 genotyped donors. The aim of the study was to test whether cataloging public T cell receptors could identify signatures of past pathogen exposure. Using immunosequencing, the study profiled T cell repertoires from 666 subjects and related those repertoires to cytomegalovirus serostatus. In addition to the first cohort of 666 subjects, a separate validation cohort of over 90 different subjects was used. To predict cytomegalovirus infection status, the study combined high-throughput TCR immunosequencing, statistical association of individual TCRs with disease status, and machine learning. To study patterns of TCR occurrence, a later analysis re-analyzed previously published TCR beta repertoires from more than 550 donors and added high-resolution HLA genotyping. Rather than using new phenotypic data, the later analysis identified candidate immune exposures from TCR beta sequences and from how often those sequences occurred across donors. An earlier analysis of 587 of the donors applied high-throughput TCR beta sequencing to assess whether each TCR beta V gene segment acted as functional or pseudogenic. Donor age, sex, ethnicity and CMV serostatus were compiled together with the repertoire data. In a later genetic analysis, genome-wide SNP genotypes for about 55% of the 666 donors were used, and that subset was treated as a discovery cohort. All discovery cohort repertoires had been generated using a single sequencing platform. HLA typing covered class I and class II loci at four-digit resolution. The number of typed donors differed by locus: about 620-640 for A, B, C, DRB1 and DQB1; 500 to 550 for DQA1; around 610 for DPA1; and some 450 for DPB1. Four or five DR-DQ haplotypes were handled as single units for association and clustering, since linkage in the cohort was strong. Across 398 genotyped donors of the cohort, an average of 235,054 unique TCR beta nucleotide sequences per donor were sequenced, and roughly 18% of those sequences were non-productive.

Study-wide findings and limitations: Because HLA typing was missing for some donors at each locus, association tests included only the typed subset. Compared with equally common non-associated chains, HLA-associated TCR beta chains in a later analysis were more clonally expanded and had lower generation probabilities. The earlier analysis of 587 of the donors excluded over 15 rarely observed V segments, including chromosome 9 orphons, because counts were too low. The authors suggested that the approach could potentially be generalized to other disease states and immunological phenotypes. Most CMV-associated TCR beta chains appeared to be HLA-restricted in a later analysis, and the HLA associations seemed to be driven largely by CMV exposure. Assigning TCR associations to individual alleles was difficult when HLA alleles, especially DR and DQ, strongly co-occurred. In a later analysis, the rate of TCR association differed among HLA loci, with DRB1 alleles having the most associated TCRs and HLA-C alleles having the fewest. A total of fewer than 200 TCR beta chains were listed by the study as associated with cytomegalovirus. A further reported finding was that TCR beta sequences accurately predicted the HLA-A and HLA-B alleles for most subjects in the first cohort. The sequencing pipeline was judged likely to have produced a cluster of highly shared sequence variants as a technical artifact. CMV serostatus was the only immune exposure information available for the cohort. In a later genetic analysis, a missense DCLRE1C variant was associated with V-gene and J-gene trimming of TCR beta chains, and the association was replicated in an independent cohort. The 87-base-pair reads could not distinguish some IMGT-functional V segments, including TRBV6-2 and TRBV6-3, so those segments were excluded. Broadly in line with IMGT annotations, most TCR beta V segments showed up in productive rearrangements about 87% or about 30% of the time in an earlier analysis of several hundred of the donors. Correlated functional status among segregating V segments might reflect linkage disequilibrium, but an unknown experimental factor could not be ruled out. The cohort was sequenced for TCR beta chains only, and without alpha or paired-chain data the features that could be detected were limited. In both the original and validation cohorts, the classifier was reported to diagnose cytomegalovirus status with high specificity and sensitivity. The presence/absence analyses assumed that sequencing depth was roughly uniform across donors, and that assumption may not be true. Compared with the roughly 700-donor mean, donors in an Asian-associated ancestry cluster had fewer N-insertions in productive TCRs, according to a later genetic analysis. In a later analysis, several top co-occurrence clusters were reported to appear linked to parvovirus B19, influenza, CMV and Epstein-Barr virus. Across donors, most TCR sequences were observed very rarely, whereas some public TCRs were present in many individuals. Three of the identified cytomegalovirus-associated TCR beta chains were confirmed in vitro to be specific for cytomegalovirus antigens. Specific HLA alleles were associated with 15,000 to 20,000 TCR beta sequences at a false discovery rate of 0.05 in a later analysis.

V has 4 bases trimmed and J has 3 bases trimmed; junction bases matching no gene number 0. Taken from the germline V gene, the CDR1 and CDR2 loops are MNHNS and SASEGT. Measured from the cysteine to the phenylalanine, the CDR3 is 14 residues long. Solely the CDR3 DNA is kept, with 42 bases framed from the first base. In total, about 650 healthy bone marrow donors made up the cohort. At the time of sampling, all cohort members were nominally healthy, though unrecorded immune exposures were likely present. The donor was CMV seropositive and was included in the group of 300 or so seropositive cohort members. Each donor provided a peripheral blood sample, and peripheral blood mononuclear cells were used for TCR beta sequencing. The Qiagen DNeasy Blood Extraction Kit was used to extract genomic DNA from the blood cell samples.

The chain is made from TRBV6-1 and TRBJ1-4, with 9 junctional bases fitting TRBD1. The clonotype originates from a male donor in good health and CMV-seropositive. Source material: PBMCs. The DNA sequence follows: TGTGCCAGCAGTGGGGACAGGGCTAATGAAAAACTGTTTTTT. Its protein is CASSGDRANEKLFF.